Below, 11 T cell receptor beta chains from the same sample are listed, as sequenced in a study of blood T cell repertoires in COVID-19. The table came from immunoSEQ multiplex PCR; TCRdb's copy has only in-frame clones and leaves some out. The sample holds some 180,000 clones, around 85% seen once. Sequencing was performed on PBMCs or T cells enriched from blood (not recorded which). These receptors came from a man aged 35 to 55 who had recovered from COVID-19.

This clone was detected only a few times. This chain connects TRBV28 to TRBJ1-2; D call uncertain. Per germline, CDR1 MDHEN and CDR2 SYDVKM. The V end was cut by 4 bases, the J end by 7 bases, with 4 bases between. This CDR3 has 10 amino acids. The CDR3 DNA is TGTGCCAGCAGTTCCCTTGGCTACACCTTC. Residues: CASSSLGYTF.

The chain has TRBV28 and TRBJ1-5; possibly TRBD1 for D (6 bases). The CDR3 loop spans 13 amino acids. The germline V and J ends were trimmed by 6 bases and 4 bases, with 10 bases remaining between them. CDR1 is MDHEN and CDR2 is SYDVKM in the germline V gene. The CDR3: CASSRDKNQPQHF. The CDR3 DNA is TGTGCCAGCAGCAGGGACAAGAATCAGCCCCAGCATTTT.

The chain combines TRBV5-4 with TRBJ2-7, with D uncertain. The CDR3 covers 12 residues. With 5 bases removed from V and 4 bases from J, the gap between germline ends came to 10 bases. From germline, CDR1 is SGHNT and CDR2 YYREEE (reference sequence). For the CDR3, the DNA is TGTGCCAGCAGTGGCGGAACGTACGAGCAGTACTTC. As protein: CASSGGTYEQYF.

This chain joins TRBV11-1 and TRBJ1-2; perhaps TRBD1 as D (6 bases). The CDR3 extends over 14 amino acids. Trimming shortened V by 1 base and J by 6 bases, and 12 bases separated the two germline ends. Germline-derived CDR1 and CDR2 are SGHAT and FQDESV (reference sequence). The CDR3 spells CASSLGQDKNGYTF. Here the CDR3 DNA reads TGTGCCAGCAGCTTAGGACAGGATAAAAATGGCTACACCTTC.

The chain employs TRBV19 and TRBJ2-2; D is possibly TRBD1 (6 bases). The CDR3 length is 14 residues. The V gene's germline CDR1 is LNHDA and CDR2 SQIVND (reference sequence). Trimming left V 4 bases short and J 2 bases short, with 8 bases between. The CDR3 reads CASSRTVNTGELFF. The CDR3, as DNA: TGTGCCAGTAGTAGGACAGTAAACACCGGGGAGCTGTTTTTT.

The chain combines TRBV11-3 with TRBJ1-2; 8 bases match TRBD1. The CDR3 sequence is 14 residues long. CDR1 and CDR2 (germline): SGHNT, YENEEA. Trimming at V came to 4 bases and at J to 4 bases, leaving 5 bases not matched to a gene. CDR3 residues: CASSYGQGGYGYTF. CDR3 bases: TGTGCCAGCAGCTACGGACAGGGCGGCTATGGCTACACCTTC. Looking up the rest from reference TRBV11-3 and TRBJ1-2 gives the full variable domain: EAGVVQSPRYKIIEKKQPVAFWCNPISGHNTLYWYLQNLGQGPELLIRYENEEAVDDSQLPKDRFSAERLKGVDSTLKIQPAELGDSAVYLCASSYGQGGYGYTFGSGTRLTVV.

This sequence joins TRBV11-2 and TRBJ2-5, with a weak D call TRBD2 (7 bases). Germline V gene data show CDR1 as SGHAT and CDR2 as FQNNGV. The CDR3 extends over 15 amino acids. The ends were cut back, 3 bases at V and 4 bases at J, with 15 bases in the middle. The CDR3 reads CASSLGAGVVETQYF. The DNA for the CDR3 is TGTGCCAGCAGCTTGGGGGCGGGAGTGGTAGAGACCCAGTACTTC.

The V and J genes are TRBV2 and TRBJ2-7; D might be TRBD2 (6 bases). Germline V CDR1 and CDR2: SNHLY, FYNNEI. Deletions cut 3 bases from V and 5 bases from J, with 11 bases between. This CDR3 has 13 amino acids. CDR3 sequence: CASSDRRANEQYF. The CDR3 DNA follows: TGTGCCAGCAGTGACCGGAGGGCCAACGAGCAGTACTTC.

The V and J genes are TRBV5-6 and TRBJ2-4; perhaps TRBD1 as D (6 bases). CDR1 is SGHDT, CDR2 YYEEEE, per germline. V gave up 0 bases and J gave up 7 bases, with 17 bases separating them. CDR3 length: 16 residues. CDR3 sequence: CASSLVYDRMRNIQYF. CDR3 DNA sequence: TGTGCCAGCAGCTTGGTTTATGACAGGATGAGGAACATTCAGTACTTC. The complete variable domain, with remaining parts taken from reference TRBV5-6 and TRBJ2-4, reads DAGVTQSPTHLIKTRGQQVTLRCSPKSGHDTVSWYQQALGQGPQFIFQYYEEEERQRGNFPDRFSGHQFPNYSSELNVNALLLGDSALYLCASSLVYDRMRNIQYFGAGTRLSVL.

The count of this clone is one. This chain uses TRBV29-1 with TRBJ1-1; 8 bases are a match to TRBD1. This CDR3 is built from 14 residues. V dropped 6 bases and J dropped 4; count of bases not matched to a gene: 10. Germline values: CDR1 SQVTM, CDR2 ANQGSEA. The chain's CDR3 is CSVLIQGGGTEAFF. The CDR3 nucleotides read TGCAGCGTCTTAATACAGGGGGGCGGCACTGAAGCTTTCTTT.

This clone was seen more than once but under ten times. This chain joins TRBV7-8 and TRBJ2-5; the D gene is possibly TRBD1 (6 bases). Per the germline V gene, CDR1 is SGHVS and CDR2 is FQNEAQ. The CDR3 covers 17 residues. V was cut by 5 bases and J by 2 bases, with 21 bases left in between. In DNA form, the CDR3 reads TGTGCCAGCAGCCGATGGGGGCTTCTCCGAGGGCAAGAGACCCAGTACTTC. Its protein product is CASSRWGLLRGQETQYF.